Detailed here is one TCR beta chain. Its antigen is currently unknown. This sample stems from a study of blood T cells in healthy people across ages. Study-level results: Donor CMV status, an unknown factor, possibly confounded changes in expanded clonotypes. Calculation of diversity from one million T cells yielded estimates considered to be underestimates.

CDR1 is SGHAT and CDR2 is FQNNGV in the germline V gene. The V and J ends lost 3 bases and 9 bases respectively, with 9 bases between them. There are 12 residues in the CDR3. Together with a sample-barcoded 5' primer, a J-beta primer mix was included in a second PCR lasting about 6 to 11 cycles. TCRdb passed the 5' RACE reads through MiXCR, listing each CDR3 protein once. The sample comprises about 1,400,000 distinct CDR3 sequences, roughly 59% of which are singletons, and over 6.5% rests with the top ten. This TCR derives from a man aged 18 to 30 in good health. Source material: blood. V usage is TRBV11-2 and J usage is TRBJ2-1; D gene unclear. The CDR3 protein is CASSLGVVEQFF. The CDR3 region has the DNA TGTGCCAGCAGCTTGGGCGTCGTTGAGCAGTTCTTC.